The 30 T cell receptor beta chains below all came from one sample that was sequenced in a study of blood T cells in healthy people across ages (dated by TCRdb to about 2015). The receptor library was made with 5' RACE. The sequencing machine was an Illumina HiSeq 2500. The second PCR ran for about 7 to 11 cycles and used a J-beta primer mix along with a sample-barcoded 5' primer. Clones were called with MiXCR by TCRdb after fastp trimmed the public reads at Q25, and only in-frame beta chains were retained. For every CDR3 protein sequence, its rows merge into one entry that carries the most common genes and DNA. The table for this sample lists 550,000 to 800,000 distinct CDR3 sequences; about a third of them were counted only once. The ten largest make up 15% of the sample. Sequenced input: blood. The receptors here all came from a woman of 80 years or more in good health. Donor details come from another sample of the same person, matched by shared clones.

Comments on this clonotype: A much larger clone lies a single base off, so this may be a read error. The CDR3 DNA reads as TGTGCCTGCAGGGGACGGGGCGGGGTGGACGAGCAGTACTTC. Protein: CACRGRGGVDEQYF. The chain is built from TRBV12-3 or TRBV12-4 and TRBJ2-5; TRBD1 or TRBD2 may be the D gene (6 bases each). The better agreement between TRBJ2-7 and the DNA end casts doubt on the J call. CDR3 length: 14 residues.

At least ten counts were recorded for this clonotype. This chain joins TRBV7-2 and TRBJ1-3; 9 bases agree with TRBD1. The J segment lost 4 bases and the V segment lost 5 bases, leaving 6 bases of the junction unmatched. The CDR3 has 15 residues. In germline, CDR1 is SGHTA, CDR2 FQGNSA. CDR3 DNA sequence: TGTGCCAGCAGCCCAACCGGGACAGGGGGAAACACCATATATTTT. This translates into CASSPTGTGGNTIYF.

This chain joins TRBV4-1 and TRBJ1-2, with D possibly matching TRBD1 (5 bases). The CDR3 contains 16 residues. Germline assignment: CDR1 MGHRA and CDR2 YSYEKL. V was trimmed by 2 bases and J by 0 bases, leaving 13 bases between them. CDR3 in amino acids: CASSQIQDAANYGYTF. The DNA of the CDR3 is TGCGCCAGCAGCCAAATACAGGATGCAGCTAACTATGGCTACACCTTC.

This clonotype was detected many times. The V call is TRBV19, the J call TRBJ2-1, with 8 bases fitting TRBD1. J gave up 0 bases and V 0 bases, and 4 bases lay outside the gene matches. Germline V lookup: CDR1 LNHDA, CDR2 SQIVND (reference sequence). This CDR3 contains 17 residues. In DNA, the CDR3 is TGTGCCAGTAGTATAGATCTGGGGACAGGCTCCTACAATGAGCAGTTCTTC. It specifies CASSIDLGTGSYNEQFF. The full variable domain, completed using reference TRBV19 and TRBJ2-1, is DGGITQSPKYLFRKEGQNVTLSCEQNLNHDAMYWYRQDPGQGLRLIYYSQIVNDFQKGDIAEGYSVSREKKESFPLTVTSAQKNPTAFYLCASSIDLGTGSYNEQFFGPGTRLTVL.

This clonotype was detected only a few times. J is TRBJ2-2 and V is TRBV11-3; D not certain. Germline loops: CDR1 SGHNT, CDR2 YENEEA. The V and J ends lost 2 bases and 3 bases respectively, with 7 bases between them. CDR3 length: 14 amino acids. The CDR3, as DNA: TGTGCCAGCAGCTTATCCAGATACACCGGGGAGCTGTTTTTT. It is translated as CASSLSRYTGELFF.

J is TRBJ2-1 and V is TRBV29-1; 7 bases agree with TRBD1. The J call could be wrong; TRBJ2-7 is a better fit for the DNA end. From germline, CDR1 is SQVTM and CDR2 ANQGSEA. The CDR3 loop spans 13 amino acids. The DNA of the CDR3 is TGCGGCTTCTGGGACAGCCTCTACAATGAGCAGTACTTC. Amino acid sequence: CGFWDSLYNEQYF.

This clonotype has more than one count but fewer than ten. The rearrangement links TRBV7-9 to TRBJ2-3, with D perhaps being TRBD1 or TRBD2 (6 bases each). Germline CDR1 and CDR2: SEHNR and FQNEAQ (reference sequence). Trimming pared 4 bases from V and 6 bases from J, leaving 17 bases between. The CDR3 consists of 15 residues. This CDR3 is CASSSRDTLGDTQYF. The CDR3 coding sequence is TGTGCCAGCAGCTCGCGGGACACCCTTGGGGATACGCAGTATTTT.

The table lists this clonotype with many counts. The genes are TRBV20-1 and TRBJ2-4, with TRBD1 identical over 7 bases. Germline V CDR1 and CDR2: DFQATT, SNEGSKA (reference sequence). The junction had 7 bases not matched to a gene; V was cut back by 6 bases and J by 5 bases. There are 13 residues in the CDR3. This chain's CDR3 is CSAVPGTENIQYF. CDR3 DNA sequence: TGCAGTGCCGTCCCCGGGACAGAAAACATTCAGTACTTC.

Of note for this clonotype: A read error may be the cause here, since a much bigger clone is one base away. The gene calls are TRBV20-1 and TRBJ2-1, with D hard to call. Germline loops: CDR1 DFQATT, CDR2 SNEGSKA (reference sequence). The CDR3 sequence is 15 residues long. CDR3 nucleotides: TGCAGTGCTAGAGGGACGGAGAGCTCCTGCAATGAGCAGTTCTTC. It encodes CSARGTESSCNEQFF.

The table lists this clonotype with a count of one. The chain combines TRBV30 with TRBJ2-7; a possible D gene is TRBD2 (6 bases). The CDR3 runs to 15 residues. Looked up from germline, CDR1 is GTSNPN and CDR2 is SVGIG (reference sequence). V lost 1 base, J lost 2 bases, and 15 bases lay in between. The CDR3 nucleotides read TGTGCCTGGAGTGAAGGGACTCCCGGGGCCTACGAGCAGTACTTC. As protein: CAWSEGTPGAYEQYF. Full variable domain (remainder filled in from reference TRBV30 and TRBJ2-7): SQTIHQWPATLVQPVGSPLSLECTVEGTSNPNLYWYRQAAGRGLQLLFYSVGIGQISSEVPQNLSASRPQDRQFILSSKKLLLSDSGFYLCAWSEGTPGAYEQYFGPGTRLTVT.

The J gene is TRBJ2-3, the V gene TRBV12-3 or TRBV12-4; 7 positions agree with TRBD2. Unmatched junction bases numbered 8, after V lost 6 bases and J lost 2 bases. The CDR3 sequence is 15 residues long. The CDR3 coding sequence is TGTGCCAGCAGACTTACTAGCGATAACACAGATACGCAGTATTTT. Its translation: CASRLTSDNTDTQYF.

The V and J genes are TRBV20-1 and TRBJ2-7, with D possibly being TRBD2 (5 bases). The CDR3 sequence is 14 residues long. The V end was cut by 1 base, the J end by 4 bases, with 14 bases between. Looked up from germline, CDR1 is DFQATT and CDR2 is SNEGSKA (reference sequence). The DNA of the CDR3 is TGCAGTGCTAGAGTGACCAGCGGCAGGTACGAGCAGTACTTC. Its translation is CSARVTSGRYEQYF.

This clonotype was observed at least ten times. CDR3 nucleotide sequence: TGTGCCAGCAGCCAAGAGGCGACCGCAACTAATGAAAAACTGTTTTTT. Its translation is CASSQEATATNEKLFF. The chain combines TRBV4-2 with TRBJ1-4; no clear D gene. This CDR3 has 16 residues. Germline CDR1 reads LGHNA; CDR2 reads YNFKEQ. The V end lost 0 bases, the J end lost 0 bases, and 8 bases lay between the germline ends.

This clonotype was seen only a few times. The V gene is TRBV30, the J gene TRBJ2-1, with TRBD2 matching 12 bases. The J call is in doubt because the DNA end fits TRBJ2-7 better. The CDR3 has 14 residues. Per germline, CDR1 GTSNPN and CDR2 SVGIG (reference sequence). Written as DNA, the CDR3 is TGTGCCTGGACGGGACTAGCGGGCTACAATGAGCAGTACTTC. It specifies CAWTGLAGYNEQYF.

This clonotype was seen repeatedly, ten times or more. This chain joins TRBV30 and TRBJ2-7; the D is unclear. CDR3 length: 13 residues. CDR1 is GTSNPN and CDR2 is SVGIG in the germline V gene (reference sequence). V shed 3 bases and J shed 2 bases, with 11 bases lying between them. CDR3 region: CAWRLGLTYEQYF. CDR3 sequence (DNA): TGTGCCTGGAGGTTGGGCCTTACCTACGAGCAGTACTTC.

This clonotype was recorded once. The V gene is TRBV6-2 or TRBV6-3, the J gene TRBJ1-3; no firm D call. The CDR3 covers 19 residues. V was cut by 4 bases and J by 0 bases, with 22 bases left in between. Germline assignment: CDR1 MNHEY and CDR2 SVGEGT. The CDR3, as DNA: TGTGCCAGCAGTTGGAAAAGAAAACCCGGTCCCATCTCTGGAAACACCATATATTTT. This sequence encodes CASSWKRKPGPISGNTIYF.

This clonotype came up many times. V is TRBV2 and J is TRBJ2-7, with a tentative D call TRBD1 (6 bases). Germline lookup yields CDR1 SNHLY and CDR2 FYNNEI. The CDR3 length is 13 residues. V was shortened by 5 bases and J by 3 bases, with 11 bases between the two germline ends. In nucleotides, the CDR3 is TGTGCCAGCAGTTCAACAGGGAACTACGAGCAGTACTTC. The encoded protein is CASSSTGNYEQYF.

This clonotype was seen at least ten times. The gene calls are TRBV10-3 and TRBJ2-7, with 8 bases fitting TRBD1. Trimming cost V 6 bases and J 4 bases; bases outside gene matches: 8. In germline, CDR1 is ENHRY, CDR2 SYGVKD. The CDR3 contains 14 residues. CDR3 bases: TGTGCCATCAGAACCGGGACAGGCCAATACGAGCAGTACTTC. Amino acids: CAIRTGTGQYEQYF.

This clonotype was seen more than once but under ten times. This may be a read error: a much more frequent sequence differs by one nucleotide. This CDR3 is CSARGGSAYNEQYF. For the CDR3, the DNA is TGCAGTGCTAGGGGAGGGTCCGCCTACAATGAGCAGTACTTC. The chain employs TRBV20-1 and TRBJ2-7; 7 bases map to TRBD2. This CDR3 has 14 amino acids. Per the germline V gene, CDR1 is DFQATT and CDR2 is SNEGSKA (reference sequence). V trimming: 3 bases; J trimming: 7 bases; junction bases outside the gene matches: 12.

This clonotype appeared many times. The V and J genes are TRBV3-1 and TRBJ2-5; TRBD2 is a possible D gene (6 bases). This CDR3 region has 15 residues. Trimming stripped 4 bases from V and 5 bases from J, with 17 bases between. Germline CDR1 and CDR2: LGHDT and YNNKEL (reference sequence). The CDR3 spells CASSLAGGPVETQYF. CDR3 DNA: TGTGCCAGCAGCCTCGCCGGGGGACCGGTGGAGACCCAGTACTTC.

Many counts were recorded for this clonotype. CDR3 loop: CSARRGVRNEQYF. The CDR3 DNA reads as TGCAGTGCTAGGCGGGGGGTAAGAAACGAGCAGTACTTC. The genes are TRBV20-1 and TRBJ2-7; the match to TRBD2 covers 8 bases. The junction had 6 bases not matched to a gene; V was cut back by 3 bases and J by 5 bases. Germline V lookup: CDR1 DFQATT, CDR2 SNEGSKA (reference sequence). The CDR3 totals 13 residues.

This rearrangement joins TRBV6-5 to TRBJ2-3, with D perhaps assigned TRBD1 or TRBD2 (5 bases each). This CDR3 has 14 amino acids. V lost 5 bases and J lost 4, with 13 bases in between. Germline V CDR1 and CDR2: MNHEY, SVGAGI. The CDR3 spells CASSEGWVSDTQYF. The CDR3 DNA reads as TGTGCCAGCAGTGAGGGGTGGGTTTCAGATACGCAGTATTTT.

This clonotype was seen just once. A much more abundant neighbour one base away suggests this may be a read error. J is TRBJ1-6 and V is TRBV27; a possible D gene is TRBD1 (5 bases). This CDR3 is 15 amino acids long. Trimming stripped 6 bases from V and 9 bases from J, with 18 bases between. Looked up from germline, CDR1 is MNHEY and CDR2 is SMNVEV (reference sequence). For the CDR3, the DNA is TGTGCCAGCAGAACTAGGGACGTAAGCTCTTCACCCCTCCACTTT. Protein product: CASRTRDVSSSPLHF.

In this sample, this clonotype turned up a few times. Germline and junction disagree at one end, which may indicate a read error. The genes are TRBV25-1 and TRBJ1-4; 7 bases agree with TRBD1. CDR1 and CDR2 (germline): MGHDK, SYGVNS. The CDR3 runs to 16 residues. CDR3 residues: CASNETGAATNEKLFF. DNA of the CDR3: TGTGCCAGCAATGAAACAGGGGCCGCAACTAATGAAAAACTGTTTTTT. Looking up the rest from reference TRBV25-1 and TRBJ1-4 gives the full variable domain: EADIYQTPRYLVIGTGKKITLECSQTMGHDKMYWYQQDPGMELHLIHYSYGVNSTEKGDLSSESTVSRIRTEHFPLTLESARPSHTSQYLCASNETGAATNEKLFFGSGTQLSVL.

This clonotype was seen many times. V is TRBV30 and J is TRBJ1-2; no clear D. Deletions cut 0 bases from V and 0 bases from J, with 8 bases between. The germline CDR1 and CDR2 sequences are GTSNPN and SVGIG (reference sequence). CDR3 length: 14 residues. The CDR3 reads CAWSVRGSNYGYTF. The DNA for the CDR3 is TGTGCCTGGAGTGTACGAGGATCTAACTATGGCTACACCTTC.

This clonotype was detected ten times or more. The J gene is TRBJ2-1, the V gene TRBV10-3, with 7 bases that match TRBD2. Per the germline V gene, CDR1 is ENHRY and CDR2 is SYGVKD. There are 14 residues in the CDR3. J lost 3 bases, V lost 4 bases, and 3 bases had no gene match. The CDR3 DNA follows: TGTGCCATCAGTGGGGAGCGGGGCTACAATGAGCAGTTCTTC. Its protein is CAISGERGYNEQFF.

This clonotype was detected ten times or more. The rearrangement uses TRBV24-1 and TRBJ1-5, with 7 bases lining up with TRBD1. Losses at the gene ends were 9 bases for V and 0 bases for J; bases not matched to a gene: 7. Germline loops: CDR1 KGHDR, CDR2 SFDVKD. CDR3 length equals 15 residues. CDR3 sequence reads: CATAPTGISNQPQHF. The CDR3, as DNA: TGTGCCACCGCCCCGACAGGGATTAGCAATCAGCCCCAGCATTTT.

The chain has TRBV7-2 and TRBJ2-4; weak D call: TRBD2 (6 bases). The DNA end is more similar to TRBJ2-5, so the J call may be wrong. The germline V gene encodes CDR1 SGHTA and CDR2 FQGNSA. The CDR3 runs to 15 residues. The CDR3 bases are TGTGCCAGCAGCTTAGGACACCGGGGGCAAGAGACCCAGTACTTC. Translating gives CASSLGHRGQETQYF.

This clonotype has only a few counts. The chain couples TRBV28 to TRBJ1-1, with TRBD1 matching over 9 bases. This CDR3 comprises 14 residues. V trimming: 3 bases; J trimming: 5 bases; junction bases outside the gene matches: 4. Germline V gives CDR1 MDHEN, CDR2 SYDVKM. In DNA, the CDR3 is TGTGCCAGCAGTTTTTCGACAGGGGGAACTGAAGCTTTCTTT. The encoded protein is CASSFSTGGTEAFF.

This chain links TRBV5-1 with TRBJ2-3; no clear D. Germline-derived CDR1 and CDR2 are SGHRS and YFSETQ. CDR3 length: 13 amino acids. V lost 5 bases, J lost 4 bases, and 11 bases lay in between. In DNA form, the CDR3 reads TGCGCCAGCAGGTTTCAGAGCGCAGATACGCAGTATTTT. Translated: CASRFQSADTQYF.